A selection of T cell receptor beta chains follows, all from one sample in a study of T cell changes during pregnancy in multiple sclerosis. The method was immunoSEQ multiplex PCR; TCRdb's version includes in-frame clones alone and lacks a portion of them. The sample carries about 35,000 clones, 80% to 90% recorded once. The sequenced sample was CD8+ T cells from peripheral blood mononuclear cells, obtained in the third trimester of pregnancy. These receptor sequences come from a female donor with multiple sclerosis, enrolled in a pregnancy study. Both conserved end residues are part of each CDR3. A D gene is named only where the DNA matches it firmly. A row's size may be missing; if present it is once, few, many or a size class.

v_gene,len,j_gene,abundance,d_gene,CDR3nt,CDR3aa
TRBV5-8,14,TRBJ2-1,-,-,TGTGCCAGCAAGTCGGAGCTATTATACAATGAGCAGTTCTTC,CASKSELLYNEQFF
TRBV5-8,15,TRBJ1-4,-,-,TGTGCCAGCAGCAGTGGAAGGTCAGGAGGGGAAAAACTGTTTTTT,CASSSGRSGGEKLFF
TRBV4-3,12,TRBJ2-7,-,-,TGCGCCAGCAGCCGCCGGACACGGGAGCAGTACTTC,CASSRRTREQYF
TRBV7-9,15,TRBJ2-3,-,TRBD2,TGTGCCAGCAGCTTAGGGGCTAGCGGGAGAGATACGCAGTATTTT,CASSLGASGRDTQYF
TRBV9,17,TRBJ1-3,-,TRBD1,TGTGCCAGCAGCCCGACAGGGGGCTACCTCTCTGGAAACACCATATATTTT,CASSPTGGYLSGNTIYF
TRBV4-2,15,TRBJ2-7,-,TRBD2,TGTGCCAGCAGCCAAGTGAGCGGGGTCTCCTACGAGCAGTACTTC,CASSQVSGVSYEQYF
TRBV4-1,15,TRBJ2-3,-,-,TGCGCCAGCAGCCACGGTCTAGCGTGGGCAGATACGCAGTATTTT,CASSHGLAWADTQYF
TRBV7-6,15,TRBJ2-7,-,TRBD2,TGTGCCAGCAGCGCCCTAGCGGGGGGGACTCACGAGCAGTACTTC,CASSALAGGTHEQYF
TRBV10-3,14,TRBJ2-7,-,TRBD1,TGTGCCATCAGAATAGACAGGGCTCTCTACGAGCAGTACTTC,CAIRIDRALYEQYF
TRBV9,15,TRBJ1-6,once,-,TGTGCCAGCAGCGTAGGGGCAGACGGTAATTCACCCCTCCACTTT,CASSVGADGNSPLHF
TRBV5-4,20,TRBJ2-5,-,-,TGTGCCAGCAGTCATGGCTTATTTAGGTTTCGGGAGACAGTTCGGGAGACCCAGTACTTC,CASSHGLFRFRETVRETQYF
TRBV5-6,13,TRBJ2-3,-,-,TGTGCCAGCAGCTTACCCGGGTCAGATACGCAGTATTTT,CASSLPGSDTQYF
TRBV13,16,TRBJ1-1,-,TRBD1,TGTGCCAGCTCTCATGGGACAGGGGGGGCGAACACTGAAGCTTTCTTT,CASSHGTGGANTEAFF
TRBV19,13,TRBJ1-1,few,-,TGTGCCAGTAGTACACAGGGAAGCACTGAAGCTTTCTTT,CASSTQGSTEAFF
TRBV6-1,15,TRBJ1-5,-,-,TGTGCCAGCAGTGAAATTTCCGGTGAAAGTCAGCCCCAGCATTTT,CASSEISGESQPQHF
TRBV7-9,13,TRBJ1-2,-,TRBD1,TGTGCCAGCAGCTTAGGAGGGGGCGAGGGCTACACCTTC,CASSLGGGEGYTF
TRBV5-6,17,TRBJ1-2,-,-,TGTGCCAGCAGCTTTAGGCCACAGGGCTATTCCTACTATGGCTACACCTTC,CASSFRPQGYSYYGYTF
TRBV29-1,11,TRBJ1-2,once,TRBD1,TGCAGCACTGCACAGGGGGTTGGCTACACCTTC,CSTAQGVGYTF
TRBV4-3,19,TRBJ1-4,-,-,TGCGCCAGCAGCCAAGATCCGGCGGAGGGGTCCGCAACTAATGAAAAACTGTTTTTT,CASSQDPAEGSATNEKLFF
TRBV5-6,14,TRBJ2-3,-,-,TGTGCCGGATCCCAGGGAAGCCGCACAGATACGCAGTATTTT,CAGSQGSRTDTQYF
TRBV4-3,15,TRBJ1-1,-,-,TGCGCCAGCAGCCAAGACAGGGCCTTGAACACTGAAGCTTTCTTT,CASSQDRALNTEAFF
TRBV9,15,TRBJ1-3,-,-,TGTGCCAGCAGCGCCTCAGGTGACTCTGGAAACACCATATATTTT,CASSASGDSGNTIYF
TRBV9,15,TRBJ1-1,few,TRBD1,TGTGCCAGCAGCGTCGGGACAGGGGCGAACACTGAAGCTTTCTTT,CASSVGTGANTEAFF
TRBV9,13,TRBJ2-7,-,-,TGTGCCAGCAGTTCTGGCAGCTCCTACGAGCAGTACTTC,CASSSGSSYEQYF
TRBV7-4,12,TRBJ1-2,-,-,TGTGCCAGCAGCCCCCCCGAGGATGGCTACACCTTC,CASSPPEDGYTF
TRBV9,16,TRBJ2-1,-,TRBD2,TGTGCCAGCAGCCCCGTAACGGGGGGATCGTACAATGAGCAGTTCTTC,CASSPVTGGSYNEQFF
TRBV4-3,13,TRBJ1-1,once,-,TGCGCCAGCAGCCAAGGACAGAACACTGAAGCTTTCTTT,CASSQGQNTEAFF
TRBV5-1,14,TRBJ2-7,-,TRBD1,TGCGCCAGCAGAACAGGGGTCCTGGACTACGAGCAGTACTTC,CASRTGVLDYEQYF
TRBV6-6,15,TRBJ2-7,-,-,TGTGCCAGCACTCCCGCGTGGGGCGAAGGCTACGAGCAGTACTTC,CASTPAWGEGYEQYF